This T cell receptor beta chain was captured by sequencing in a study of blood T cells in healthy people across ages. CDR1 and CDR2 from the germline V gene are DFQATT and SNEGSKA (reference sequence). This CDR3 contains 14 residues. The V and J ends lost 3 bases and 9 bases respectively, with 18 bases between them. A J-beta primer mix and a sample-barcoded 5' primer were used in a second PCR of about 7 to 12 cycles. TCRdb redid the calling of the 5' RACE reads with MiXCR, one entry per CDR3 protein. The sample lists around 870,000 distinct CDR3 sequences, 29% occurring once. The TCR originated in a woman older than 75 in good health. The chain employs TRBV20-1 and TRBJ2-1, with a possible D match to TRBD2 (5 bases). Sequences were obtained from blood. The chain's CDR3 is CSASPSSGCGEQFF. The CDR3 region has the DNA TGCAGTGCTAGTCCTAGCTCTGGGTGCGGTGAGCAGTTCTTC.